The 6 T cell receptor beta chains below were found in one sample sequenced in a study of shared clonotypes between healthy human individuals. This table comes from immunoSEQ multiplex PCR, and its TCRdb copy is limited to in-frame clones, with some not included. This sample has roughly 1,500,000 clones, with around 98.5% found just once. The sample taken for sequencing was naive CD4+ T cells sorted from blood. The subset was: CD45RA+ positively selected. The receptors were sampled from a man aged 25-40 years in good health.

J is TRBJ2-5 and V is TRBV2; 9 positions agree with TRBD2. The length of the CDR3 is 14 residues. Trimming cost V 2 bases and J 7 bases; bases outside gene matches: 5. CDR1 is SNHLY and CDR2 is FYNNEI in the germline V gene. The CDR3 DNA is TGTGCCAGCAGTGAATCTGGCGGGGGGGCGACCCAGTACTTC. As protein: CASSESGGGATQYF.

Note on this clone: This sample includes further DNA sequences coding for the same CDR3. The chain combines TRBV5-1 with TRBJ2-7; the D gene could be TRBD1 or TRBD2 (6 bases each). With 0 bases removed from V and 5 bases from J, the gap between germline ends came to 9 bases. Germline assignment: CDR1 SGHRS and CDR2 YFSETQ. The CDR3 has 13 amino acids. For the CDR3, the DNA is TGCGCCAGCAGCTTGGCCGGGGGCAACGAGCAGTACTTC. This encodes CASSLAGGNEQYF.

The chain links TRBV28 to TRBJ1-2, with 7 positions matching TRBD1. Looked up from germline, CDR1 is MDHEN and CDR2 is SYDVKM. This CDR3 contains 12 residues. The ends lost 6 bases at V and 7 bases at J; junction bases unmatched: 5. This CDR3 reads CASRATGLGYTF. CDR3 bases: TGTGCCAGCAGAGCGACAGGGCTTGGCTACACCTTC.

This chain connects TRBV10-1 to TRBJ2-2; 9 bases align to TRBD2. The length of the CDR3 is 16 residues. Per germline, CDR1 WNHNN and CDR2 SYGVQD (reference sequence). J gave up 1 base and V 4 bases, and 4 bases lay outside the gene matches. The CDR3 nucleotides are TGCGCCAGCAGTGCGACTAGCGGAATGAACACCGGGGAGCTGTTTTTT. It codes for CASSATSGMNTGELFF.

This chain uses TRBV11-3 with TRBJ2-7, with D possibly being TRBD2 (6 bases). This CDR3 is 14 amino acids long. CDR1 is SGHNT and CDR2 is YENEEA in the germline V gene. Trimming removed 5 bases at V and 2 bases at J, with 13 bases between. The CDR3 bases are TGTGCCAGCAGCCTCGGGGGAATCGCCTACGAGCAGTACTTC. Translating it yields CASSLGGIAYEQYF. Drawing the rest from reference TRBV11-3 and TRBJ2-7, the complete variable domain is EAGVVQSPRYKIIEKKQPVAFWCNPISGHNTLYWYLQNLGQGPELLIRYENEEAVDDSQLPKDRFSAERLKGVDSTLKIQPAELGDSAVYLCASSLGGIAYEQYFGPGTRLTVT.

CDR3 coding DNA: TGCGCCAGCAGTCAATCGAACCCCCGGGGGGGCGTCTCCTACGAGCAGTACTTC. Residues: CASSQSNPRGGVSYEQYF. The rearrangement links TRBV23-1 to TRBJ2-7; the match to TRBD2 covers 8 bases. TRBV23-1 is identified as an open reading frame with a role that is uncertain. The CDR3 has 18 amino acids. After removal of 0 bases from V and 0 bases from J, the junction contained 10 bases not matched to a gene.